This note documents a single TCR beta chain sequence. Random hexamers were used to reverse transcribe roughly 0.45 to 1 ug of RNA. One entry per CDR3 protein, called by TCRdb with MiXCR from the immunoSEQ multiplex PCR reads. The sample consists of hundreds of thousands of distinct CDR3 sequences, roughly 93% of them appearing once. The record originates from a study of CD8 T cells in Susac syndrome. TEMRA cells underwent FACS enrichment and CD8+ and CD4+ T cells underwent negative isolation. What was sequenced was CD4+ T cells from PBMCs. This TCR derives from a human donor with multiple sclerosis.

CDR3 residues: CASGGAGGTDTQYF. CDR3 nucleotides: TGTGCCAGCGGCGGGGCGGGAGGGACAGATACGCAGTATTTT. The rearrangement joins TRBV7-2 to TRBJ2-3, with TRBD2 matching 9 bases. Germline V gene sequence: CDR1 SGHTA, CDR2 FQGNSA. The CDR3 totals 14 residues. Trimming took 8 bases from V and 3 from J; bases not matched to a gene: 6. The entire variable domain, with the rest obtained from reference TRBV7-2 and TRBJ2-3, is as follows: GAGVSQSPSNKVTEKGKDVELRCDPISGHTALYWYRQSLGQGLEFLIYFQGNSAPDKSGLPSDRFSAERTGGSVSTLTIQRTQQEDSAVYLCASGGAGGTDTQYFGPGTRLTVL.